This T cell receptor (beta chain) was obtained from a study of blood T cell repertoires in COVID-19. About the research overall: T cells, B-cell-depleted T cells, or PBMCs supplied cDNA or gDNA.

CDR1 MDHEN and CDR2 SYDVKM come from the germline V gene. After removal of 5 bases from V and 4 bases from J, the junction contained 2 bases not matched to a gene. This CDR3 is built from 15 residues. Sequencing was performed with immunoSEQ multiplex PCR; in TCRdb, only in-frame clones are kept and a portion is missing. The sample holds roughly 290,000 clones, about 90% seen once. The TCR sequence derives from a woman aged 50 to 60 who had recovered from COVID-19. The chain couples TRBV28 to TRBJ2-1; TRBD2 matches at 13 bases. Input material: peripheral blood. The CDR3, as DNA: TGTGCCAGCAGTCTGACTAGCGGGAGGTACAATGAGCAGTTCTTC. It is translated as CASSLTSGRYNEQFF.